One and the same sample provided the 12 T cell receptor beta chains below, sequenced in a study of a mutant IDH1 vaccine in newly diagnosed glioma. Antigens of these TCRs are unknown. Using immunoSEQ multiplex PCR, the repertoire was profiled, and TCRdb retains in-frame clones only, with some absent. The repertoire consists of some 42,000 clones, with 80% to 90% occurring once and the leading ten covering around 1.7%. The sample's time point: week 5, during vaccination. Each vaccine dose was 300 ug of mutant IDH1 20-mer peptide, with topical imiquimod. Sequenced here: PBMCs, sampled from a glioma patient whose treatment included an IDH1 peptide vaccine. The source of these receptors is a man in his forties with glioma.

The chain uses TRBV27 and TRBJ1-1; D may be TRBD1 (5 bases). Trimming shortened V by 0 bases and J by 0 bases, and 11 bases separated the two germline ends. There are 16 residues in the CDR3. The germline V gene encodes CDR1 MNHEY and CDR2 SMNVEV (reference sequence). For the CDR3, the DNA is TGTGCCAGCAGTTTATCGCTCGGACACCTGAACACTGAAGCTTTCTTT. Amino acids: CASSLSLGHLNTEAFF.

The chain recombines TRBV28 with TRBJ2-5; TRBD1 might be the D (6 bases). Germline V gene sequence: CDR1 MDHEN, CDR2 SYDVKM. This CDR3 is built from 12 residues. Deletions cut 6 bases from V and 5 bases from J, with 10 bases between. Here the CDR3 DNA reads TGTGCCAGCAGCCCAGGGGTGGAGACCCAGTACTTC. Amino acids: CASSPGVETQYF.

V gene TRBV5-1 combines with J gene TRBJ2-3; D ambiguous. With 5 bases removed from V and 2 bases from J, the gap between germline ends came to 9 bases. The V gene's germline CDR1 is SGHRS and CDR2 YFSETQ. CDR3 length: 13 amino acids. CDR3 nucleotides: TGCGCCAGCAGACAGCCATTCACAGATACGCAGTATTTT. Translating it yields CASRQPFTDTQYF. Full variable domain (rest looked up from reference TRBV5-1 and TRBJ2-3): KAGVTQTPRYLIKTRGQQVTLSCSPISGHRSVSWYQQTPGQGLQFLFEYFSETQRNKGNFPGRFSGRQFSNSRSEMNVSTLELGDSALYLCASRQPFTDTQYFGPGTRLTVL.

CDR3 sequence: CASDGMNTEAFF. In nucleotides, the CDR3 is TGTGCCAGCGACGGGATGAACACTGAAGCTTTCTTT. The chain recombines TRBV7-9 with TRBJ1-1; D is unclear. V was clipped by 8 bases and J by 0 bases, with 7 bases between them. CDR3 size: 12 residues. The germline CDR1 and CDR2 sequences are SEHNR and FQNEAQ (reference sequence).

The table lists this clone with a count of one. The rearrangement joins TRBV21-1 to TRBJ2-5; the table's D call, TRBD1, has no DNA check behind it. TRBV21-1 is reported as a pseudogene. CDR3 length: 12 residues. The CDR3 reads CAVVQGQETQYF. The DNA for the CDR3 is TGTGCCGTAGTACAGGGACAAGAGACCCAGTACTTC.

The chain couples TRBV19 to TRBJ1-4; 7 bases fit TRBD1. There are 14 residues in the CDR3. V lost 6 bases and J lost 8; bases outside the gene matches: 9. CDR1 and CDR2 from the germline V gene are LNHDA and SQIVND (reference sequence). The CDR3 sequence is CASSKQGMEEKLFF. The DNA for the CDR3 is TGTGCCAGTAGCAAACAGGGGATGGAAGAAAAACTGTTTTTT.

CDR3 protein: CASSIGGTDGETQYF. The CDR3 DNA reads as TGTGCCAGTAGTATAGGCGGGACAGACGGAGAGACCCAGTACTTC. The chain joins TRBV19 to TRBJ2-5; weak D call: TRBD1 (7 bases). Germline V lookup: CDR1 LNHDA, CDR2 SQIVND (reference sequence). The ends were cut back, 1 base at V and 4 bases at J, with 13 bases in the middle. The CDR3 covers 15 residues.

The rearrangement links TRBV10-3 to TRBJ1-3, with no clear D. This CDR3 spans 17 amino acids. The V gene lost 0 bases and the J gene lost 4 bases, with 16 bases spanning the gap. Germline CDR1 is ENHRY and CDR2 is SYGVKD. The CDR3 is CAISESLGNPAGNTIYF. CDR3 nucleotide sequence: TGTGCCATCAGTGAGTCTTTAGGGAATCCGGCCGGAAACACCATATATTTT.

CDR3 amino acids: CASSPLTGSNQPQHF. CDR3 in DNA: TGTGCCAGCAGTCCTCTGACAGGGTCCAATCAGCCCCAGCATTTT. The chain joins TRBV6-6 to TRBJ1-5, with 7 bases lining up with TRBD1. Germline assignment: CDR1 MNHNY and CDR2 SVGAGI (reference sequence). The CDR3 runs to 15 residues. The V segment lost 5 bases and the J segment 3 bases; nucleotides outside the gene matches: 7.

The V and J genes are TRBV20-1 and TRBJ2-3, with TRBD1 as a possible D gene (6 bases). CDR1 and CDR2 (germline): DFQATT, SNEGSKA (reference sequence). The CDR3 is 11 residues long. V was shortened by 5 bases and J by 8 bases, with 11 bases between the two germline ends. CDR3 sequence reads: CSARTVPTQYF. The CDR3 DNA reads as TGCAGTGCTCGGACAGTTCCTACGCAGTATTTT.

V usage is TRBV19 and J usage is TRBJ2-5, with D possibly being TRBD1 or TRBD2 (5 bases each). V dropped 8 bases and J dropped 5 bases, with 12 bases sitting between them. Germline V gene sequence: CDR1 LNHDA, CDR2 SQIVND (reference sequence). The CDR3 runs to 12 residues. The CDR3 nucleotides read TGTGCCAGTGGGGACGTCGGCGAGACCCAGTACTTC. Protein product: CASGDVGETQYF.

The J gene is TRBJ1-2, the V gene TRBV7-8, with D perhaps matching TRBD1 (6 bases). Trimming removed 4 bases from V and 4 bases from J, with 16 bases in between. In germline, CDR1 is SGHVS, CDR2 FQNEAQ. The CDR3 is 15 amino acids. The CDR3 loop reads CASSSQGNGAYGYTF. Written as DNA, the CDR3 is TGTGCCAGCAGCTCACAGGGTAATGGGGCCTATGGCTACACCTTC.